A single sample is the source of the 17 T cell receptor beta chains below, sequenced in a study of shared clonotypes between healthy human individuals. Using immunoSEQ multiplex PCR, the repertoire was profiled, and TCRdb retains in-frame clones only, with some absent. This sample has roughly 1,500,000 clones; 95% to 99% occur once, and the top ten carry roughly 0.4%. The source material was naive CD4+ T cells sorted from blood. Subset noted: CD45RA+ positively selected. The origin of the receptors is a young man in good health.

V and J are TRBV5-4 and TRBJ1-5; D call uncertain. Deletions cut 0 bases from V and 1 base from J, with 5 bases between. This CDR3 region has 14 residues. Germline CDR1 SGHNT, CDR2 YYREEE (reference sequence). Here the CDR3 DNA reads TGTGCCAGCAGCTTGGACAGAAGCAATCAGCCCCAGCATTTT. Protein product: CASSLDRSNQPQHF.

On this clone: Within the sample, other DNA sequences also encode this same CDR3. The rearrangement uses TRBV4-2 and TRBJ2-7, with D unresolved. The CDR3 runs 11 residues. CDR1 and CDR2 (germline): LGHNA, YNFKEQ. Trimming removed 1 base from V and 7 bases from J, with 5 bases in between. The CDR3 DNA sequence: TGTGCCAGCAGCCAAGTGGGTGAGCAGTACTTC. As protein: CASSQVGEQYF.

The genes are TRBV2 and TRBJ2-4; perhaps TRBD1 as D (5 bases). V was shortened by 1 base and J by 8 bases, with 15 bases between the two germline ends. Germline values: CDR1 SNHLY, CDR2 FYNNEI. The CDR3 covers 15 residues. Here the CDR3 reads CASSEDEAKGDIQYF. In nucleotides, the CDR3 is TGTGCCAGCAGTGAAGACGAGGCCAAAGGGGACATTCAGTACTTC.

The J gene is TRBJ2-7, the V gene TRBV28, with a tentative D call TRBD2 (5 bases). This CDR3 has 15 residues. The germline gives CDR1 MDHEN, CDR2 SYDVKM. V lost 1 base to trimming and J lost 0 bases, with 10 bases between them. The CDR3: CASSLSGFSSYEQYF. In nucleotides, the CDR3 is TGTGCCAGCAGTTTATCGGGGTTTAGCTCCTACGAGCAGTACTTC.

Worth noting for this clone: The same CDR3 is also encoded by other DNA sequences in this sample. The chain has TRBV7-9 and TRBJ1-1; D gene uncertain. The CDR3 loop spans 13 amino acids. Germline V gene data show CDR1 as SEHNR and CDR2 as FQNEAQ (reference sequence). V was clipped by 1 base and J by 3 bases, with 6 bases between them. The CDR3 reads CASSLETDTEAFF. As DNA, the CDR3 is TGTGCCAGCAGCTTAGAAACGGACACTGAAGCTTTCTTT.

V gene TRBV7-9 combines with J gene TRBJ1-4; 7 nucleotides agree with TRBD1. V lost 4 bases and J lost 5; bases outside the gene matches: 7. The CDR3 has 15 residues. Germline assignment: CDR1 SEHNR and CDR2 FQNEAQ (reference sequence). CDR3 loop: CASSSAGGPNEKLFF. The CDR3 DNA is TGTGCCAGCAGCTCAGCAGGGGGGCCGAATGAAAAACTGTTTTTT.

The chain couples TRBV11-2 to TRBJ1-2, with D unclear. The germline V gene has CDR1 SGHAT and CDR2 FQNNGV. This CDR3 spans 16 amino acids. V shed 1 base and J shed 2 bases, with 14 bases lying between them. The CDR3 sequence is CASSLGGPGSNYGYTF. The CDR3 region has the DNA TGTGCCAGCAGCTTAGGAGGTCCAGGCTCGAACTATGGCTACACCTTC. The full variable domain, with the rest looked up from reference TRBV11-2 and TRBJ1-2, is EAGVAQSPRYKIIEKRQSVAFWCNPISGHATLYWYQQILGQGPKLLIQFQNNGVVDDSQLPKDRFSAERLKGVDSTLKIQPAKLEDSAVYLCASSLGGPGSNYGYTFGSGTRLTVV.

The chain carries TRBV9 and TRBJ2-2, with D possibly TRBD2 on 6 matching bases. Trimming cost V 5 bases and J 0 bases, with 17 bases left between them. CDR3 length equals 17 residues. Germline V CDR1 and CDR2: SGDLS, YYNGEE. CDR3 region: CASSPKGGRPNTGELFF. CDR3 nucleotides: TGTGCCAGCAGTCCCAAGGGTGGGAGGCCGAACACCGGGGAGCTGTTTTTT.

As DNA, the CDR3 is TGTGCCACCAGCAGAGGGGGGTGGGCCCAGGGGACAGATACGCAGTATTTT. As protein: CATSRGGWAQGTDTQYF. The J gene is TRBJ2-3, the V gene TRBV15, with D possibly being TRBD1 (6 bases). V lost 1 base, J lost 3 bases, and 17 bases lay in between. The germline V gene encodes CDR1 LNHNV and CDR2 YYDKDF (reference sequence). CDR3 size: 17 residues.

V and J are TRBV7-2 and TRBJ2-7; unclear D gene. Germline lookup yields CDR1 SGHTA and CDR2 FQGNSA. Trimming removed 6 bases from V and 4 bases from J, with 13 bases in between. The CDR3 spans 13 residues. The CDR3 region has the DNA TGTGCCAGCAGTCGGCTTGGATGGTACGAGCAGTACTTC. It translates to CASSRLGWYEQYF.

V is TRBV4-1 and J is TRBJ2-1, with 7 bases identical to TRBD1. The CDR3 length is 16 residues. Trimming removed 0 bases from V and 4 bases from J; junction bases left unmatched: 6. Per germline, CDR1 MGHRA and CDR2 YSYEKL. CDR3 nucleotides: TGCGCCAGCAGCCAAGAAGGGGGCGCGAGGTACAATGAGCAGTTCTTC. Encoded protein: CASSQEGGARYNEQFF.

The chain links TRBV5-1 to TRBJ1-1, with TRBD1 identical over 8 bases. The CDR3 totals 17 residues. V was clipped by 0 bases and J by 0 bases; unmatched bases: 7. Germline V gene data show CDR1 as SGHRS and CDR2 as YFSETQ. As DNA, the CDR3 is TGCGCCAGCAGCTTGGTGGCAGGGGGCTCGATGAACACTGAAGCTTTCTTT. It is translated as CASSLVAGGSMNTEAFF.

The J gene is TRBJ2-6, the V gene TRBV27; D is uncertain. Germline values: CDR1 MNHEY, CDR2 SMNVEV (reference sequence). The CDR3 extends over 15 amino acids. Trimming left V 4 bases short and J 6 bases short, with 13 bases between. The CDR3 DNA reads TGTGCCAGCAGTTATACCGGCCACCCGGCCAACGTCCTGACTTTC. Encoded protein: CASSYTGHPANVLTF. The variable domain in full, completed from reference TRBV27 and TRBJ2-6, reads EAQVTQNPRYLITVTGKKLTVTCSQNMNHEYMSWYRQDPGLGLRQIYYSMNVEVTDKGDVPEGYKVSRKEKRNFPLILESPSPNQTSLYFCASSYTGHPANVLTFGAGSRLTVL.

The chain couples TRBV29-1 to TRBJ2-1; D remains unclear. V gave up 5 bases and J gave up 3 bases, with 11 bases separating them. The CDR3 loop spans 13 amino acids. Per the germline V gene, CDR1 is SQVTM and CDR2 is ANQGSEA. The CDR3 DNA sequence: TGCAGCGTTAAAAGCCAGCTCTACAATGAGCAGTTCTTC. Amino acid sequence: CSVKSQLYNEQFF.

The genes are TRBV6-5 and TRBJ2-3; 7 bases are a match to TRBD2. The J segment lost 1 base and the V segment lost 1 base, leaving 5 bases of the junction unmatched. Germline loops: CDR1 MNHEY, CDR2 SVGAGI. The CDR3 totals 16 residues. As DNA, the CDR3 is TGTGCCAGCAGTTACTGGGCGGGAGCTGGCACAGATACGCAGTATTTT. This translates into CASSYWAGAGTDTQYF.

CDR3 nucleotide sequence: TGTGCCACCAGCAGAGGCCCAGCGGGAGGGCCAAGGAGAGCCGGGGAGCTGTTTTTT. Its protein product is CATSRGPAGGPRRAGELFF. The chain carries TRBV15 and TRBJ2-2, with 10 bases aligning to TRBD2. V gave up 1 base and J gave up 6 bases; unmatched junction bases: 14. This CDR3 is 19 amino acids long. CDR1 is LNHNV and CDR2 is YYDKDF in the germline V gene (reference sequence).

The genes are TRBV28 and TRBJ2-7, with 9 bases identical to TRBD1. Looked up from germline, CDR1 is MDHEN and CDR2 is SYDVKM. The ends lost 3 bases at V and 2 bases at J; junction bases unmatched: 5. This CDR3 is 15 amino acids long. CDR3 sequence (DNA): TGTGCCAGCAGTTTGGGGACAGGGCCAACCTACGAGCAGTACTTC. The encoded protein is CASSLGTGPTYEQYF.